Following are 14 T cell receptor beta chains from one sample sequenced in a study of T cell responses to AZD1222 COVID-19 vaccine. Method: immunoSEQ multiplex PCR; TCRdb's copy keeps in-frame clones and lacks some. The table lists about 84,000 clones, approximately 83% of them singletons. Material: peripheral blood, obtained 28 days after the second AZD1222 dose. These receptors came from an adult who received the AZD1222 COVID-19 vaccine.

This chain links TRBV5-6 with TRBJ1-2; TRBD1 agrees at 8 bases. CDR1 SGHDT and CDR2 YYEEEE come from the germline V gene. CDR3 size: 15 residues. V lost 3 bases and J lost 5; bases outside the gene matches: 9. As DNA, the CDR3 is TGTGCCAGCAGCTCGCCGGGACAGGACGCATATGGCTACACCTTC. Translating gives CASSSPGQDAYGYTF. The variable domain in full, with the rest retrieved from reference TRBV5-6 and TRBJ1-2, is DAGVTQSPTHLIKTRGQQVTLRCSPKSGHDTVSWYQQALGQGPQFIFQYYEEEERQRGNFPDRFSGHQFPNYSSELNVNALLLGDSALYLCASSSPGQDAYGYTFGSGTRLTVV.

This clone was found once. The gene calls are TRBV13 and TRBJ1-4; 9 nucleotides line up with TRBD1. Germline CDR1 reads PRHDT; CDR2 reads FYEKMQ (reference sequence). The CDR3 is 17 residues long. V lost 3 bases, J lost 5 bases, and 10 bases stayed unmatched. CDR3: CASSFGGTGHINEKLFF. CDR3 DNA: TGTGCCAGCAGCTTCGGGGGGACAGGGCATATAAATGAAAAACTGTTTTTT. The full variable domain, rest sourced from reference TRBV13 and TRBJ1-4, is AAGVIQSPRHLIKEKRETATLKCYPIPRHDTVYWYQQGPGQDPQFLISFYEKMQSDKGSIPDRFSAQQFSDYHSELNMSSLELGDSALYFCASSFGGTGHINEKLFFGSGTQLSVL.

V usage is TRBV11-3 and J usage is TRBJ1-4, with TRBD1 matching 8 bases. The CDR3 is 19 residues long. Germline values: CDR1 SGHNT, CDR2 YENEEA. The V segment lost 6 bases and the J segment 8 bases; nucleotides outside the gene matches: 23. The CDR3 loop reads CASSSSTGATKKRLEKLFF. The CDR3 DNA sequence: TGTGCCAGCAGTTCGTCGACAGGGGCGACAAAAAAAAGGCTCGAAAAACTGTTTTTT.

The CDR3 DNA reads as TGTGCCAGCAGTCTGGGGACAGGGATGTCGAATGAGCAGTTCTTC. Amino acid sequence: CASSLGTGMSNEQFF. The chain uses TRBV25-1 and TRBJ2-1; 9 bases align to TRBD1. Germline V gene data show CDR1 as MGHDK and CDR2 as SYGVNS. The junction had 9 bases not matched to a gene; V was cut back by 5 bases and J by 7 bases. The CDR3 length is 15 residues. The full variable domain, in which reference TRBV25-1 and TRBJ2-1 provide the parts outside the CDR3, is EADIYQTPRYLVIGTGKKITLECSQTMGHDKMYWYQQDPGMELHLIHYSYGVNSTEKGDLSSESTVSRIRTEHFPLTLESARPSHTSQYLCASSLGTGMSNEQFFGPGTRLTVL.

CDR3 residues: CASSPRTGLNTEAFF. Written as DNA, the CDR3 is TGTGCCAGCTCACCACGGACGGGACTAAACACTGAAGCTTTCTTT. This rearrangement joins TRBV18 to TRBJ1-1; D may be TRBD1 (5 bases). The CDR3 covers 15 residues. V was shortened by 1 base and J by 2 bases, with 11 bases between the two germline ends. Germline CDR1 and CDR2: KGHSH and LQKENI. The full variable domain, its missing parts supplied by reference TRBV18 and TRBJ1-1, is NAGVMQNPRHLVRRRGQEARLRCSPMKGHSHVYWYRQLPEEGLKFMVYLQKENIIDESGMPKERFSAEFPKEGPSILRIQQVVRGDSAAYFCASSPRTGLNTEAFFGQGTRLTVV.

The chain has TRBV7-9 and TRBJ2-5; TRBD2 is a possible D gene (5 bases). V was cut by 1 base and J by 5 bases, with 11 bases left in between. The CDR3 spans 14 residues. Germline CDR1 is SEHNR and CDR2 is FQNEAQ (reference sequence). This CDR3 is CASSLGAGVETQYF. The CDR3 DNA sequence: TGTGCCAGCAGCTTAGGAGCCGGGGTGGAGACCCAGTACTTC. The whole variable domain, remainder taken from reference TRBV7-9 and TRBJ2-5, is DTGVSQNPRHKITKRGQNVTFRCDPISEHNRLYWYRQTLGQGPEFLTYFQNEAQLEKSRLLSDRFSAERPKGSFSTLEIQRTEQGDSAMYLCASSLGAGVETQYFGPGTRLLVL.

The V gene is TRBV27, the J gene TRBJ2-2; 9 bases agree with TRBD1. CDR3 length: 16 amino acids. The V gene's germline CDR1 is MNHEY and CDR2 SMNVEV (reference sequence). The V and J ends lost 0 bases and 4 bases, in that order; junction bases with no gene match: 3. The CDR3 reads CASSLSLDRGTGELFF. DNA of the CDR3: TGTGCCAGCAGTTTATCGCTGGACAGGGGCACCGGGGAGCTGTTTTTT.

This clone occurred a few times. V and J are TRBV19 and TRBJ1-5; 7 positions agree with TRBD1. The CDR3 sequence is 15 residues long. The ends lost 7 bases at V and 5 bases at J; junction bases unmatched: 11. CDR1 and CDR2 (germline): LNHDA, SQIVND (reference sequence). The CDR3 region is CASKAGTVSHQPQHF. The CDR3 bases are TGTGCCAGTAAAGCCGGGACAGTCTCGCATCAGCCCCAGCATTTT.

The V gene is TRBV19, the J gene TRBJ1-1; a weak D match, TRBD1 (6 bases). Trimming left V 4 bases short and J 4 bases short, with 10 bases between. This CDR3 contains 13 residues. Germline V gene sequence: CDR1 LNHDA, CDR2 SQIVND (reference sequence). The CDR3 bases are TGTGCCAGTAGTACAAAGGGGGGCACTGAAGCTTTCTTT. Translation gives CASSTKGGTEAFF. Full variable domain (missing parts from reference TRBV19 and TRBJ1-1): DGGITQSPKYLFRKEGQNVTLSCEQNLNHDAMYWYRQDPGQGLRLIYYSQIVNDFQKGDIAEGYSVSREKKESFPLTVTSAQKNPTAFYLCASSTKGGTEAFFGQGTRLTVV.

The gene calls are TRBV28 and TRBJ2-7; D uncertain. V was clipped by 2 bases and J by 3 bases, with 5 bases between them. Germline V gene lookup returns CDR1 MDHEN and CDR2 SYDVKM. CDR3 length: 12 amino acids. The CDR3 region is CASSLPLYEQYF. The DNA of the CDR3 is TGTGCCAGCAGTTTACCCCTCTACGAGCAGTACTTC. Drawing the rest from reference TRBV28 and TRBJ2-7, the complete variable domain is DVKVTQSSRYLVKRTGEKVFLECVQDMDHENMFWYRQDPGLGLRLIYFSYDVKMKEKGDIPEGYSVSREKKERFSLILESASTNQTSMYLCASSLPLYEQYFGPGTRLTVT.

The V gene is TRBV4-1, the J gene TRBJ1-6, with a tentative D call TRBD1 (5 bases). V gave up 0 bases and J gave up 8 bases, with 14 bases separating them. The CDR3 length is 16 residues. Germline values: CDR1 MGHRA, CDR2 YSYEKL. The CDR3 protein is CASSQELGGSYSPLHF. DNA for the CDR3: TGCGCCAGCAGCCAAGAACTTGGGGGTTCGTATTCACCCCTCCACTTT.

This clone was observed once. V usage is TRBV5-6 and J usage is TRBJ2-3; 11 positions agree with TRBD2. The trim removed 0 bases at V and 4 bases at J, leaving 7 bases unmatched. Looked up from germline, CDR1 is SGHDT and CDR2 is YYEEEE. The CDR3 totals 17 residues. The chain's CDR3 is CASSLVYSGGASDTQYF. Here the CDR3 DNA reads TGTGCCAGCAGCTTGGTCTATAGCGGGGGGGCCTCAGATACGCAGTATTTT.

CDR3 in DNA: TGTGCCAGCAGCCACGGGACAGCCTGGCTCTACAATGAGCAGTTCTTC. Translated: CASSHGTAWLYNEQFF. This chain joins TRBV5-6 and TRBJ2-1; 7 bases align to TRBD1. Germline V gene lookup returns CDR1 SGHDT and CDR2 YYEEEE. With 4 bases clipped from V and 3 bases from J, the junction kept 10 bases outside the gene matches. The CDR3 is made up of 16 amino acids.

The chain's CDR3 is CAWSVSPLGGYTF. CDR3 nucleotide sequence: TGTGCCTGGAGTGTATCCCCCTTGGGTGGCTACACCTTC. This chain joins TRBV30 and TRBJ1-2; D not resolved. The V end lost 0 bases, the J end lost 7 bases, and 12 bases lay between the germline ends. The CDR3 is 13 residues long. Germline V lookup: CDR1 GTSNPN, CDR2 SVGIG (reference sequence).